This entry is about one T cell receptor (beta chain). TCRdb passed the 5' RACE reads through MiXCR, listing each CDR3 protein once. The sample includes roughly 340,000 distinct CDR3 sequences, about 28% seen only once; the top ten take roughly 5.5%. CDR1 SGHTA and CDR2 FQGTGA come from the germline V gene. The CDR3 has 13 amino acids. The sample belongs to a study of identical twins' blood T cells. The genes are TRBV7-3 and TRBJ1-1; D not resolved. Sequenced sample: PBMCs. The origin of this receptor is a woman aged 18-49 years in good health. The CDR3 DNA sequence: TGTATCAGCTCCAAGGCAGGGAACACTGAAGCTTTCTTT. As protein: CISSKAGNTEAFF.